The 25 T cell receptor beta chains presented below share a single source sample, sequenced in a study of CD8+ T cells in alopecia areata. Once RNA had been extracted, it was reverse transcribed into cDNA to act as the sequencing template. Method: immunoSEQ multiplex PCR; TCRdb's copy keeps in-frame clones and lacks some. The table has 140,000 to 150,000 clones, roughly 61% seen once. The material sequenced was CD4+ T cells sorted from blood, taken at week 0. These receptors were obtained from a human donor with alopecia areata.

The chain employs TRBV29-1 and TRBJ1-1; D perhaps matches TRBD1 (5 bases). V lost 8 bases, J lost 1 base, and 14 bases lay in between. Germline V CDR1 and CDR2: SQVTM, ANQGSEA. The CDR3 is made up of 13 amino acids. The CDR3 sequence: CSNIREPNTEAFF. CDR3 nucleotides: TGCAGCAATATCAGGGAACCGAACACTGAAGCTTTCTTT.

The chain couples TRBV2 to TRBJ1-6; 9 nucleotides align to TRBD1. The germline CDR1 and CDR2 sequences are SNHLY and FYNNEI. This CDR3 has 14 residues. After removal of 7 bases from V and 8 bases from J, the junction contained 6 bases not matched to a gene. The DNA of the CDR3 is TGTGCCAGCACCCAGGACAGGGGCGATTCACCCCTCCACTTT. Protein product: CASTQDRGDSPLHF.

This clone was recorded a few times. The chain combines TRBV5-4 with TRBJ2-5, with D possibly matching TRBD2 (5 bases). Germline assignment: CDR1 SGHNT and CDR2 YYREEE (reference sequence). The germline V and J ends were trimmed by 1 base and 5 bases, with 12 bases remaining between them. This CDR3 spans 14 amino acids. CDR3: CASSLNRGTETQYF. CDR3 nucleotides: TGTGCCAGCAGCTTGAACCGGGGTACGGAGACCCAGTACTTC.

This clone was seen a handful of times. V gene TRBV7-2 combines with J gene TRBJ1-5; 7 nucleotides agree with TRBD1. V lost 2 bases and J lost 4; bases outside the gene matches: 5. There are 15 residues in the CDR3. Germline V gene data show CDR1 as SGHTA and CDR2 as FQGNSA. CDR3 bases: TGTGCCAGCAGCTTATCGGGACAGATTAATCAGCCCCAGCATTTT. Amino acid sequence: CASSLSGQINQPQHF.

This clone was seen a few times. The chain joins TRBV5-1 to TRBJ1-1; 9 bases align to TRBD1. There are 14 residues in the CDR3. Germline V CDR1 and CDR2: SGHRS, YFSETQ. V gave up 3 bases and J gave up 12 bases; unmatched junction bases: 12. The CDR3 sequence is CASSSLHGGQGSFF. As DNA, the CDR3 is TGCGCCAGCAGCTCCCTCCACGGGGGACAGGGTTCTTTCTTT. Looking up the rest from reference TRBV5-1 and TRBJ1-1 gives the full variable domain: KAGVTQTPRYLIKTRGQQVTLSCSPISGHRSVSWYQQTPGQGLQFLFEYFSETQRNKGNFPGRFSGRQFSNSRSEMNVSTLELGDSALYLCASSSLHGGQGSFFGQGTRLTVV.

The CDR3 DNA follows: TGTGCCAGCAGCTCATACCCACTCGGTGATGGCTACACCTTC. As protein: CASSSYPLGDGYTF. This sequence joins TRBV2 and TRBJ1-2; D remains unclear. The CDR3 spans 14 residues. V shed 6 bases and J shed 6 bases, with 17 bases lying between them. Germline V gene data show CDR1 as SNHLY and CDR2 as FYNNEI. Full variable domain (rest looked up from reference TRBV2 and TRBJ1-2): EPEVTQTPSHQVTQMGQEVILRCVPISNHLYFYWYRQILGQKVEFLVSFYNNEISEKSEIFDDQFSVERPDGSNFTLKIRSTKLEDSAMYFCASSSYPLGDGYTFGSGTRLTVV.

The chain links TRBV30 to TRBJ2-7; 7 bases match TRBD1. The V gene's germline CDR1 is GTSNPN and CDR2 SVGIG (reference sequence). V lost 6 bases to trimming and J lost 2 bases; unmatched junction nucleotides: 10. The CDR3 spans 14 residues. Written as DNA, the CDR3 is TGTGCCTGCAATAGGGCCGGGACAGCCTACGAGCAGTACTTC. Its translation is CACNRAGTAYEQYF.

The chain is built from TRBV4-2 and TRBJ1-1; 8 nucleotides line up with TRBD1. Germline loops: CDR1 LGHNA, CDR2 YNFKEQ. Trimming at V came to 0 bases and at J to 6 bases, leaving 6 bases not matched to a gene. The CDR3 consists of 15 residues. Here the CDR3 DNA reads TGTGCCAGCAGCCAAGATGGAACAGGGGGGGCTGAAGCTTTCTTT. The encoded protein is CASSQDGTGGAEAFF.

The rearrangement links TRBV18 to TRBJ1-5; D is uncertain. V lost 5 bases to trimming and J lost 3 bases, with 11 bases between them. From germline, CDR1 is KGHSH and CDR2 LQKENI. CDR3 length: 14 residues. This CDR3 reads CASSSGSFNQPQHF. DNA of the CDR3: TGTGCCAGCTCATCCGGGTCCTTCAATCAGCCCCAGCATTTT. Variable domain in full (rest from reference TRBV18 and TRBJ1-5): NAGVMQNPRHLVRRRGQEARLRCSPMKGHSHVYWYRQLPEEGLKFMVYLQKENIIDESGMPKERFSAEFPKEGPSILRIQQVVRGDSAAYFCASSSGSFNQPQHFGDGTRLSIL.

This chain joins TRBV7-2 and TRBJ2-3; possible D gene TRBD2, 5 bases. CDR1 SGHTA and CDR2 FQGNSA come from the germline V gene. This CDR3 is 14 amino acids long. The V end lost 2 bases, the J end lost 4 bases, and 10 bases lay between the germline ends. The CDR3 nucleotides are TGTGCCAGCAGCTTAAACCTGAGGGCAGATACGCAGTATTTT. Amino acid sequence: CASSLNLRADTQYF.

This clone showed up just once. This chain joins TRBV9 and TRBJ2-2, with 10 bases lining up with TRBD2. After removal of 3 bases from V and 7 bases from J, the junction contained 6 bases not matched to a gene. The CDR3 has 15 residues. Germline CDR1 and CDR2: SGDLS and YYNGEE. The CDR3 DNA sequence: TGTGCCAGCAGCGCCGAGCGGGGGGGCAGCGGGGAGCTGTTTTTT. It is translated as CASSAERGGSGELFF.

CDR3 loop: CASSLVRGGSTDTQYF. CDR3 DNA: TGTGCCAGCAGCTTAGTCCGGGGGGGTAGCACAGATACGCAGTATTTT. This chain connects TRBV7-2 to TRBJ2-3, with TRBD2 matching over 8 bases. With V trimmed by 1 base and J by 0 bases, 3 bases remained unmatched. The CDR3 runs 16 residues. The germline V gene encodes CDR1 SGHTA and CDR2 FQGNSA.

This clone was observed a handful of times. The chain recombines TRBV5-6 with TRBJ1-6; 7 nucleotides agree with TRBD1. Unmatched junction bases numbered 5, after V lost 4 bases and J lost 13 bases. This CDR3 comprises 12 residues. Germline V gene lookup returns CDR1 SGHDT and CDR2 YYEEEE. The CDR3 here is CASSKSTGPLHF. As DNA, the CDR3 is TGTGCCAGCAGCAAATCGACAGGGCCCCTCCACTTT.

V gene TRBV6-6 combines with J gene TRBJ1-2; 7 bases are shared with TRBD1. V gave up 6 bases and J gave up 8 bases; unmatched junction bases: 9. Germline CDR1 reads MNHNY; CDR2 reads SVGAGI (reference sequence). The CDR3 sequence is 13 residues long. In nucleotides, the CDR3 is TGTGCCAGCAGCTTAACAGGGGAAGTCGGCTACACCTTC. Protein sequence: CASSLTGEVGYTF.

The chain employs TRBV29-1 and TRBJ2-7, with D uncertain. With 2 bases removed from V and 0 bases from J, the gap between germline ends came to 11 bases. Germline V gene sequence: CDR1 SQVTM, CDR2 ANQGSEA. The CDR3 runs 14 residues. The CDR3 nucleotides are TGCAGCGTTGAAACACCAGAATACTCCTACGAGCAGTACTTC. This gives the protein CSVETPEYSYEQYF.

The V call is TRBV2, the J call TRBJ2-2; tentatively, D is TRBD1 (6 bases). V was shortened by 7 bases and J by 1 base, with 7 bases between the two germline ends. The CDR3 spans 13 residues. Germline V gene data show CDR1 as SNHLY and CDR2 as FYNNEI. CDR3 residues: CASTRGNTGELFF. The DNA for the CDR3 is TGTGCCAGCACCAGGGGGAACACCGGGGAGCTGTTTTTT.

The chain's CDR3 is CARSTSQVTDTQYF. Here the CDR3 DNA reads TGTGCCAGGTCCACTAGTCAAGTAACAGATACGCAGTATTTT. The chain has TRBV2 and TRBJ2-3; a possible D gene is TRBD2 (5 bases). CDR3 size: 14 residues. The ends were cut back, 9 bases at V and 3 bases at J, with 16 bases in the middle. Germline V CDR1 and CDR2: SNHLY, FYNNEI.

Remarks on this clone: The junction shows a germline mismatch at one end, possibly a read error. The chain employs TRBV7-7 and TRBJ1-1; D perhaps matches TRBD1 (5 bases). Germline V gene data show CDR1 as SSHAT and CDR2 as FNYEAQ (reference sequence). The CDR3 loop spans 13 amino acids. The CDR3 region has the DNA TGTGCTAGCAGCCGGACCACCGGGGCCGAAGCTTTCTTT. This gives the protein CASSRTTGAEAFF.

This chain uses TRBV29-1 with TRBJ1-1; 7 nucleotides match TRBD1. The CDR3 has 16 residues. Germline CDR1 reads SQVTM; CDR2 reads ANQGSEA. Trimming cost V 5 bases and J 2 bases; bases outside gene matches: 14. In nucleotides, the CDR3 is TGCAGCGTTAAAGGCTTCGAGGGGGCGAGTAACACTGAAGCTTTCTTT. It translates to CSVKGFEGASNTEAFF.

The CDR3 region is CASSYLGQPNYGYTF. CDR3 in DNA: TGTGCCAGCAGTTACTTGGGACAGCCTAACTATGGCTACACCTTC. The chain recombines TRBV6-5 with TRBJ1-2, with 7 bases that match TRBD1. Looked up from germline, CDR1 is MNHEY and CDR2 is SVGAGI. CDR3 length equals 15 residues. V lost 1 base, J lost 0 bases, and 2 bases stayed unmatched.

This rearrangement joins TRBV27 to TRBJ2-5, with 7 bases matching TRBD1. This CDR3 contains 16 residues. In germline, CDR1 is MNHEY, CDR2 SMNVEV (reference sequence). The trim removed 6 bases at V and 5 bases at J, leaving 15 bases unmatched. The CDR3 nucleotides read TGTGCCAGCAGCCTATTGGGACAGACCCTGGGGGAGACCCAGTACTTC. Protein product: CASSLLGQTLGETQYF.

About this clone: Other DNA sequences in the same sample also yield this CDR3. The rearrangement links TRBV10-3 to TRBJ1-1; TRBD1 is a possible D gene (5 bases). Germline V gives CDR1 ENHRY, CDR2 SYGVKD. The CDR3 is made up of 13 amino acids. V was cut by 5 bases and J by 1 base, with 8 bases left in between. CDR3 residues: CAISSTGNTEAFF. In DNA form, the CDR3 reads TGTGCCATCAGTTCCACAGGGAACACTGAAGCTTTCTTT.

The chain has TRBV30 and TRBJ1-1; D is possibly TRBD1 (5 bases). CDR3 length: 14 residues. The germline V gene encodes CDR1 GTSNPN and CDR2 SVGIG (reference sequence). The V end lost 4 bases, the J end lost 5 bases, and 17 bases lay between the germline ends. Here the CDR3 DNA reads TGTGCCTGGATCCCAGCAGGGCTTAATACTGAAGCTTTCTTT. Translation gives CAWIPAGLNTEAFF.

The chain recombines TRBV5-1 with TRBJ2-5; TRBD2 is a possible D gene (5 bases). There are 13 residues in the CDR3. Trimming removed 4 bases from V and 1 base from J, with 8 bases in between. Germline V gene data show CDR1 as SGHRS and CDR2 as YFSETQ. The CDR3 loop is CASSRETQETQYF. In nucleotides, the CDR3 is TGCGCCAGCAGCCGGGAAACCCAAGAGACCCAGTACTTC.

V is TRBV25-1 and J is TRBJ2-7; D might be TRBD2 (7 bases). The CDR3 is 16 residues long. Trimming pared 3 bases from V and 0 bases from J, leaving 15 bases between. Germline loops: CDR1 MGHDK, CDR2 SYGVNS. The CDR3 reads CASSEGGQVSSYEQYF. In DNA form, the CDR3 reads TGTGCCAGCAGTGAGGGGGGGCAGGTGAGCTCCTACGAGCAGTACTTC.